The following is a T cell receptor beta chain sequence with its context. The antigen is not known. The data belong to a study of cytomegalovirus exposure and HLA in healthy donors. Findings and limits, study-wide: CMV serostatus stood as the only immune exposure information on hand. Across all donors, roughly uniform sequencing depth was an assumption of the presence/absence analyses. The authors listed 164 TCR beta chains as cytomegalovirus-associated. One cluster of highly shared sequence variants probably arose as a sequencing artifact.

Vbeta (60) and Jbeta (13) primers were used in the PCR. Only in-frame clones appear in the TCRdb table, and some are missing; sequencing was by immunoSEQ multiplex PCR. Of about 150,000 clones in the sample, nearly 10% were seen once. The V gene lost 2 bases and the J gene lost 9 bases, with 8 bases spanning the gap. The CDR3 extends over 12 amino acids. Germline-derived CDR1 and CDR2 are LNHDA and SQIVND (reference sequence). Sequencing was carried out using PBMCs. This chain links TRBV19 with TRBJ2-1; D call uncertain. The source of this sequence is a man aged 50 or older in good health and CMV-seronegative. DNA for the CDR3: TGTGCCAGTAGTATATTTGGTAGTGAGCAGTTCTTC. Encoded protein: CASSIFGSEQFF.